This TCR beta chain was sequenced in a study of T cells in Graves' hyperthyroidism and ophthalmopathy (dated by TCRdb to 2018 to 2020). With regard to the full study: Peripheral blood samples were taken at initial diagnosis, before any treatment was given. TCR V-J signatures able to tell the groups apart were searched for in a discovery cohort of approximately 95 patients, of whom approximately 40 had Graves' ophthalmopathy and around 58 had stable Graves' hyperthyroidism. An independent validation cohort of about 19 hyperthyroidism patients and about 16 patients who later progressed to ophthalmopathy tested prospective prediction of ophthalmopathy. The 100 or so discovery patients were divided at random into training and test sets in a 7:3 ratio. In addition, the study compared T-cell repertoires in thyroid tissue and in blood from roughly six Graves' hyperthyroidism patients. After blood sampling, hyperthyroidism patients were treated with methimazole at a starting dose of 30 mg daily, and ophthalmopathy patients were treated with high-dose intravenous methylprednisolone. According to the paper, TCR Vbeta CDR3 sequencing was carried out on 135 peripheral blood samples, which came from about 45 ophthalmopathy, under 85 hyperthyroidism and approximately 17 progressor patients. Study-wide conclusions, independent of this receptor: Most expanded thyroid clonotypes (frequency above 0.001) were also detected in blood, suggesting blood repertoires may reflect thyroid immune responses. No statistical method was used to set the sample size in advance, and investigators knew the group allocation. During validation, the model predicted progression to ophthalmopathy a median of about 5.9 months ahead of onset, with almost 71% sensitivity and around 73% specificity. In cross-validation, a model built on a 13 V-J signature told ophthalmopathy apart from stable hyperthyroidism with about 90% sensitivity and roughly 81% specificity, and in testing the same model reached 80%/75%.

Graves' hyperthyroidism was defined as stable when no progression to ophthalmopathy occurred over 18 months of follow-up. Hyperthyroidism patients were newly diagnosed, had a disease duration of under 2 months, and were aged 18 to 65 years. Patients with uncontrolled infections, other autoimmune diseases, pregnancy or lactation were excluded. Diagnoses were based on clinical symptoms, serum thyroxine and TRAb, thyroid ultrasound and orbital computed tomography. PBMCs were separated from roughly 10 ml of fresh peripheral blood using Ficoll-Paque density gradient centrifugation. Trizol reagent was used to extract total RNA, and RNA quality was then checked on an Agilent 2100 Bioanalyzer. TCR beta CDR3 regions were amplified from RNA transcripts. The TCR CDR3 was subjected to a first round of RT-PCR using the HTBI primer set and the Qiagen OneStep RT-PCR kit. The libraries were constructed in a second round of multiplex PCR and then size-selected and purified. Paired-end sequencing of the libraries was performed with 100 bp reads on an Illumina HiSeq2000. As for how the authors treated the data: SOAPnuke was used to process the raw data, removing reads that contained adapters or uncalled bases, had a mean Phred below 15, or lacked an exact match to the constant primer or identifier. COPE v1.2.5 was used to merge high-quality paired reads, and clonotypes were defined as unique nucleotide sequences. Clonotypes were aligned to IMGT TRBV, TRBD and TRBJ reference segments using MiTCR v1.1. The analysis included only V-J combinations with a frequency above 0.0001, which together covered more than 99% of the repertoires. The TCS score was defined as F50 (clonal expansion) divided by E x V (chaos), with BLOSUM62-based TCRdist calculated between CDR3 peptides within each V-J. Welch's t-statistics and random forest reduced fewer than 600 V-J features to 13, which were used in a naive Bayes classifier (R e1071). TCRdb's own reprocessing of the public reads used fastp at Q25 and MiXCR and kept productive beta chains. Each entry is one CDR3 protein sequence, shown with its most common DNA and genes. These V and J calls originate from TCRdb's pipeline instead of the authors' own analysis. This sample holds under 400,000 distinct CDR3 sequences; 20% to 25% were observed only once. Of the sample, around 79% is held by the ten largest clones.

Concerning this clonotype itself: Its antigen remains unidentified. Within one base of it there is no much larger clone, and no base qualities were kept.

CDR1 and CDR2 are read off the germline V gene (reference sequence) as SGHAT and FQDESV. Including cysteine and phenylalanine, the CDR3 has 14 amino acids. Of the read, only the CDR3 DNA is kept; its 42 bases are in frame from base 1. V loses 3 bases, J loses 2 bases, and the germline ends lie 9 bases apart. This receptor was identified in a man between 50 and 59 years old with Graves' hyperthyroidism. Specimen: blood. The receptor chain draws on TRBV11-1 and TRBJ2-3; no D segment can be confidently identified. The CDR3 protein is CASSFSQNTDTQYF. DNA sequence: TGTGCCAGCAGCTTTAGCCAAAACACAGATACGCAGTATTTT.